A single sample gave rise to the 22 T cell receptor beta chains below, sequenced in a study of T cell repertoires in cytomegalovirus infection. TCRdb independently ran MiXCR on the reads; one entry per CDR3 protein. In the table there are fewer than 550,000 distinct CDR3 sequences, approximately 33% of which are singletons. Input material: PBMCs. These receptors came from a human donor in good health (CMV status not recorded). Some clones in this sample may be carry-over from other donors' samples.

Only a few counts were recorded for this clonotype. The CDR3 sequence is CAISDWDRESTDTQYF. The CDR3 DNA reads TGTGCCATCAGTGACTGGGACAGGGAGAGCACAGATACGCAGTATTTT. The chain employs TRBV10-3 and TRBJ2-3; TRBD1 aligns across 9 bases. V trimming: 3 bases; J trimming: 0 bases; junction bases outside the gene matches: 4. The V gene's germline CDR1 is ENHRY and CDR2 SYGVKD. CDR3 size: 16 residues.

Concerning this clonotype itself: One end of the junction fails to match germline, which may point to a read error. The chain is built from TRBV7-8 and TRBJ1-6; no clear D gene. This CDR3 has 16 amino acids. CDR1 SGHVS and CDR2 FQNEAQ come from the germline V gene. The CDR3 loop reads CASSFKGRWVNSPLTF. The CDR3 DNA is TGTGCCAGCAGTTTCAAGGGTCGGTGGGTGAATTCACCCCTCACCTTT.

The chain has TRBV20-1 and TRBJ1-4, with D tentatively TRBD1 (5 bases). Germline CDR1 DFQATT, CDR2 SNEGSKA (reference sequence). Trimming pared 3 bases from V and 0 bases from J, leaving 8 bases between. The CDR3 runs to 14 residues. CDR3 nucleotide sequence: TGCAGTGCTAGTGGGACCGCAACTAATGAAAAACTGTTTTTT. It encodes CSASGTATNEKLFF.

This clonotype was recorded at least ten times. The J gene is TRBJ2-3, the V gene TRBV12-3 or TRBV12-4; tentative D call: TRBD1 (5 bases). The CDR3 is made up of 12 amino acids. Trimming took off 5 bases at V and 5 bases at J, with 8 bases between the two ends. The CDR3, as DNA: TGTGCCAGCAGTCCAGGGAAAGATACGCAGTATTTT. As protein: CASSPGKDTQYF.

This clonotype was detected a few times. The chain employs TRBV12-3 or TRBV12-4 and TRBJ1-3; TRBD1 matches 7 bases. CDR3 length: 16 residues. The trim removed 6 bases at V and 2 bases at J, leaving 10 bases unmatched. CDR3 bases: TGTGCCAGCAGACCCGACAGGGTAATGGCTGGAAACACCATATATTTT. It is translated as CASRPDRVMAGNTIYF.

This clonotype occurred many times. This chain joins TRBV7-2 and TRBJ2-4; 7 bases are shared with TRBD1. Germline V gene data show CDR1 as SGHTA and CDR2 as FQGNSA. This CDR3 contains 16 residues. Trimming took 1 base from V and 5 from J; bases not matched to a gene: 8. CDR3 protein: CASSLGGTATQNIQYF. DNA of the CDR3: TGTGCCAGCAGCTTAGGTGGGACAGCGACACAAAACATTCAGTACTTC.

This clonotype has only a few counts. The chain uses TRBV12-3 or TRBV12-4 and TRBJ2-5; D unresolved. The ends were cut back, 3 bases at V and 2 bases at J, with 19 bases in the middle. The CDR3 sequence is 17 residues long. In DNA form, the CDR3 reads TGTGCCAGCAGTTTCGTTGTTGGCCGCACGCCGCAAGAGACCCAGTACTTC. Residues: CASSFVVGRTPQETQYF.

There are a few counts of this clonotype. V usage is TRBV7-9 and J usage is TRBJ1-2, with 8 bases lining up with TRBD1. After removal of 5 bases from V and 0 bases from J, the junction contained 2 bases not matched to a gene. CDR3 length: 14 residues. Germline V gene sequence: CDR1 SEHNR, CDR2 FQNEAQ (reference sequence). The CDR3 nucleotides read TGTGCCAGCAGCAAACAGGGGGCTAACTATGGCTACACCTTC. This codes for CASSKQGANYGYTF.

V is TRBV7-3 and J is TRBJ2-3, with D possibly being TRBD1 or TRBD2 (5 bases each). This CDR3 region has 15 residues. From germline, CDR1 is SGHTA and CDR2 FQGTGA. V was pared by 5 bases and J by 2 bases, with 14 bases between. CDR3 coding DNA: TGTGCCAGCAGCACCGGGACCACTCACACAGATACGCAGTATTTT. Protein: CASSTGTTHTDTQYF.

This clonotype has ten or more counts. This rearrangement joins TRBV4-2 to TRBJ2-3; 10 nucleotides agree with TRBD2. This CDR3 is 15 amino acids long. From germline, CDR1 is LGHNA and CDR2 YNFKEQ. V dropped 7 bases and J dropped 2; count of bases not matched to a gene: 6. This CDR3 reads CASTPSGGVTDTQYF. In DNA, the CDR3 is TGTGCCAGCACTCCGAGCGGGGGGGTCACAGATACGCAGTATTTT.

This chain joins TRBV15 and TRBJ2-1, with unresolved D. The V and J ends lost 3 bases and 8 bases respectively, with 11 bases between them. This CDR3 region has 13 residues. Germline values: CDR1 LNHNV, CDR2 YYDKDF (reference sequence). The CDR3 sequence is CATSSDRVDEQFF. CDR3 DNA: TGTGCCACCAGCAGCGACCGCGTGGATGAGCAGTTCTTC. Full variable domain (outside the CDR3, taken from reference TRBV15 and TRBJ2-1): DAMVIQNPRYQVTQFGKPVTLSCSQTLNHNVMYWYQQKSSQAPKLLFHYYDKDFNNEADTPDNFQSRRPNTSFCFLDIRSPGLGDTAMYLCATSSDRVDEQFFGPGTRLTVL.

The genes are TRBV19 and TRBJ1-5, with 8 bases identical to TRBD1. With 4 bases clipped from V and 1 base from J, the junction kept 6 bases outside the gene matches. The CDR3 contains 16 residues. Per the germline V gene, CDR1 is LNHDA and CDR2 is SQIVND (reference sequence). CDR3 residues: CASSTTGGGSNQPQHF. DNA for the CDR3: TGTGCCAGTAGTACTACAGGGGGTGGGAGCAATCAGCCCCAGCATTTT.

This clonotype was recorded a few times. This sequence joins TRBV5-1 and TRBJ2-7, with D perhaps assigned TRBD1 or TRBD2 (5 bases each). The CDR3 runs to 13 residues. Deletions cut 7 bases from V and 2 bases from J, with 13 bases between. Germline assignment: CDR1 SGHRS and CDR2 YFSETQ. This CDR3 is CASRPGPTYEQYF. The CDR3 region has the DNA TGCGCCAGCCGACCGGGGCCTACCTACGAGCAGTACTTC.

This clonotype was detected a few times. The J gene is TRBJ1-4, the V gene TRBV20-1, with a tentative D call TRBD1 (6 bases). V shed 4 bases and J shed 8 bases, with 17 bases lying between them. This CDR3 is built from 14 residues. Looked up from germline, CDR1 is DFQATT and CDR2 is SNEGSKA (reference sequence). The CDR3 DNA reads TGCAGTGCTACCCATCCCGCAGGGGACGAAAAACTGTTTTTT. Its protein product is CSATHPAGDEKLFF.

V gene TRBV20-1 combines with J gene TRBJ2-1; 11 bases are a match to TRBD2. V shed 1 base, J shed 6 bases, and the junction held 23 bases outside the gene matches. This CDR3 has 21 amino acids. CDR1 is DFQATT and CDR2 is SNEGSKA in the germline V gene (reference sequence). DNA for the CDR3: TGCAGTGCTAGAGGAGGTCCCCCGACTAGCGGGGTTTTTCCAGCTATCAATGAGCAGTTCTTC. Its protein is CSARGGPPTSGVFPAINEQFF.

The V gene is TRBV10-3, the J gene TRBJ2-3, with 13 bases identical to TRBD2. CDR1 is ENHRY and CDR2 is SYGVKD in the germline V gene. After removal of 5 bases from V and 4 bases from J, the junction contained 3 bases not matched to a gene. The CDR3 has 15 residues. CDR3: CAISTSGGASDTQYF. CDR3 nucleotide sequence: TGTGCCATCAGTACTAGCGGGGGGGCATCAGATACGCAGTATTTT.

The V call is TRBV11-2, the J call TRBJ2-7; D is perhaps TRBD2 (7 bases). CDR1 and CDR2 (germline): SGHAT, FQNNGV. There are 16 residues in the CDR3. Trimming removed 5 bases from V and 4 bases from J, with 21 bases in between. In nucleotides, the CDR3 is TGTGCCAGCAGCCCGTTGCTGGGGGGGCCGGAGTACGAGCAGTACTTC. It codes for CASSPLLGGPEYEQYF. Variable domain in full (rest from reference TRBV11-2 and TRBJ2-7): EAGVAQSPRYKIIEKRQSVAFWCNPISGHATLYWYQQILGQGPKLLIQFQNNGVVDDSQLPKDRFSAERLKGVDSTLKIQPAKLEDSAVYLCASSPLLGGPEYEQYFGPGTRLTVT.

This clonotype was counted between two and nine times. The J gene is TRBJ2-6, the V gene TRBV4-2; D is undetermined. V shed 1 base and J shed 4 bases, with 14 bases lying between them. Germline assignment: CDR1 LGHNA and CDR2 YNFKEQ. CDR3 length: 17 residues. The CDR3 DNA reads TGTGCCAGCAGCCAAGGTACACAGCTTAACGGGGCCAACGTCCTGACTTTC. Protein: CASSQGTQLNGANVLTF.

Comments on this clonotype: Because the CDR3 is missing its conserved closing phenylalanine or tryptophan, this is likely a read error. The chain couples TRBV11-2 to TRBJ2-3; D may be TRBD1 or TRBD2 (5 bases each). Germline assignment: CDR1 SGHAT and CDR2 FQNNGV. V was pared by 5 bases and J by 0 bases, with 12 bases between. The length of the CDR3 is 15 residues. The CDR3 DNA sequence: TGTGCCAGCAGCCAGAGAGGGGCTAGCACAGATACGCAGTATTTG. It specifies CASSQRGASTDTQYL.

J is TRBJ2-1 and V is TRBV4-2; D possibly matches TRBD1 or TRBD2 (5 bases each). The germline V gene has CDR1 LGHNA and CDR2 YNFKEQ. V was clipped by 4 bases and J by 7 bases, with 17 bases between them. The CDR3 loop spans 15 amino acids. Here the CDR3 DNA reads TGTGCCAGCAGCCGCTGGGACGCCCCGGATAATGAGCAGTTCTTC. It yields the protein CASSRWDAPDNEQFF.

In this sample, this clonotype turned up many times. The chain is built from TRBV19 and TRBJ1-5; D gene ambiguous. Deletions cut 3 bases from V and 6 bases from J, with 6 bases between. This CDR3 spans 12 amino acids. Germline loops: CDR1 LNHDA, CDR2 SQIVND (reference sequence). The CDR3 DNA reads TGTGCCAGTAGTATCATGGGTCAGCCCCAGCATTTT. Translation gives CASSIMGQPQHF.

In this sample, this clonotype turned up many times. This chain joins TRBV11-1 and TRBJ2-2, with TRBD1 as a possible D gene (5 bases). With 5 bases removed from V and 4 bases from J, the gap between germline ends came to 8 bases. CDR3 length: 13 amino acids. Germline CDR1 SGHAT, CDR2 FQDESV (reference sequence). CDR3 residues: CASSAQGTGELFF. CDR3 coding DNA: TGTGCCAGCAGCGCTCAGGGCACCGGGGAGCTGTTTTTT.